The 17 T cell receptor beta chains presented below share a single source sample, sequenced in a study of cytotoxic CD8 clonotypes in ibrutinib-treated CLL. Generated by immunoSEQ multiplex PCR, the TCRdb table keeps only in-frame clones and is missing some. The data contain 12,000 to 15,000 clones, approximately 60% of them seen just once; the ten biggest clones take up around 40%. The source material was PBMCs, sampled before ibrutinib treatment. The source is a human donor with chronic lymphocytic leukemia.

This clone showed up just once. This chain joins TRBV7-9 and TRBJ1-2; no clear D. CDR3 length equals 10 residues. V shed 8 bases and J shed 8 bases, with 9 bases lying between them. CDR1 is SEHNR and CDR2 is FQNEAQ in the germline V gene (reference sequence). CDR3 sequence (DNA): TGTGCCAGCGGAGATGAGGGCTACACCTTC. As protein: CASGDEGYTF.

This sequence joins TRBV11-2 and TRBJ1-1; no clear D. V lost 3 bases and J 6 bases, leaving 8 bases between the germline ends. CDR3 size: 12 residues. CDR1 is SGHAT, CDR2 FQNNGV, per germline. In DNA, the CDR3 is TGTGCCAGCAGCTTTAGGTTCGCTGAAGCTTTCTTT. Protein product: CASSFRFAEAFF.

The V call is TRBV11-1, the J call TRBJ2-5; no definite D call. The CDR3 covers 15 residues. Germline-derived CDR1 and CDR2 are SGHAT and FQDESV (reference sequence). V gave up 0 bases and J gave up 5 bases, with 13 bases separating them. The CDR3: CASSLASQKGETQYF. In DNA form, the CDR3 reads TGTGCCAGCAGCTTAGCGAGCCAGAAAGGGGAGACCCAGTACTTC. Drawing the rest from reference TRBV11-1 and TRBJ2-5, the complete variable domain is EAEVAQSPRYKITEKSQAVAFWCDPISGHATLYWYRQILGQGPELLVQFQDESVVDDSQLPKDRFSAERLKGVDSTLKIQPAELGDSAMYLCASSLASQKGETQYFGPGTRLLVL.

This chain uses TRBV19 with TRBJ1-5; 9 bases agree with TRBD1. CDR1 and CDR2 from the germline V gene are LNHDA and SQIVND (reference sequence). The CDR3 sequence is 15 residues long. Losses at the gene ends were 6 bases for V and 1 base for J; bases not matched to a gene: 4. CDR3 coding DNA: TGTGCCAGTAGACCCGGGACAGGGAGCAATCAGCCCCAGCATTTT. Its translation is CASRPGTGSNQPQHF.

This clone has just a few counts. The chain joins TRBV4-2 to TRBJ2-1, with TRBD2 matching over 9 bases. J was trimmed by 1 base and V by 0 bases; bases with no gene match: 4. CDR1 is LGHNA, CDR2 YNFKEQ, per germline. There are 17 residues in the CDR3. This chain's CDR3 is CASSQDASGGSYNEQFF. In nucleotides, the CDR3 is TGTGCCAGCAGCCAAGATGCCAGCGGGGGGTCCTACAATGAGCAGTTCTTC.

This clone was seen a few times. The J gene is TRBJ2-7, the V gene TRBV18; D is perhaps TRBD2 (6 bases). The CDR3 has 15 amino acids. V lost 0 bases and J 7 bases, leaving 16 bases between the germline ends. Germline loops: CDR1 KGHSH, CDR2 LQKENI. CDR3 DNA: TGTGCCAGCTCACCACCAAAGGGGCCCGGAGGGGAGCAGTACTTC. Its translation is CASSPPKGPGGEQYF.

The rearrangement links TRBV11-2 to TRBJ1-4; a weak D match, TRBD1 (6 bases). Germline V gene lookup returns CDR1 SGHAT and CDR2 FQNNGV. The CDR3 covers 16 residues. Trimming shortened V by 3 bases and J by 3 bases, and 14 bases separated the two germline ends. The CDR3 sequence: CASSFQAGAANEKLFF. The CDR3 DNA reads TGTGCCAGCAGCTTCCAAGCAGGGGCGGCTAATGAAAAACTGTTTTTT.

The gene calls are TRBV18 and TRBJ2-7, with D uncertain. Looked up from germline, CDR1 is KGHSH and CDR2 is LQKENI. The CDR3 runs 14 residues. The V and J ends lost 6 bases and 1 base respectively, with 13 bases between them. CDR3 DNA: TGTGCCAGCTCCCCGAGAGACAATTCCTACGAGCAGTACTTC. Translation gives CASSPRDNSYEQYF. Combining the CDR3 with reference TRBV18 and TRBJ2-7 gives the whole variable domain NAGVMQNPRHLVRRRGQEARLRCSPMKGHSHVYWYRQLPEEGLKFMVYLQKENIIDESGMPKERFSAEFPKEGPSILRIQQVVRGDSAAYFCASSPRDNSYEQYFGPGTRLTVT.

CDR3 residues: CASSYLGRGGSDTQYF. DNA of the CDR3: TGTGCCAGCAGCTACCTTGGGCGGGGGGGTTCCGATACGCAGTATTTT. J is TRBJ2-3 and V is TRBV5-4; 9 bases map to TRBD2. The germline V gene has CDR1 SGHNT and CDR2 YYREEE (reference sequence). V trimming: 3 bases; J trimming: 6 bases; junction bases outside the gene matches: 11. This CDR3 spans 16 amino acids.

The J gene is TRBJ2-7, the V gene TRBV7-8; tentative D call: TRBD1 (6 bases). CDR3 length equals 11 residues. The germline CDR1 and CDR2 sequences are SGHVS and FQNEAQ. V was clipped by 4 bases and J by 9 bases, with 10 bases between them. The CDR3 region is CASSSRGRQYF. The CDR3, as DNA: TGTGCCAGCAGCTCGAGGGGGAGGCAGTACTTC.

The chain's CDR3 is CASSFGETGYTF. For the CDR3, the DNA is TGTGCCAGCAGCTTCGGGGAGACAGGGTACACCTTC. This chain links TRBV11-2 with TRBJ1-2; 7 positions agree with TRBD1. CDR3 size: 12 residues. Germline CDR1 and CDR2: SGHAT and FQNNGV. With 3 bases clipped from V and 11 bases from J, the junction kept 6 bases outside the gene matches.

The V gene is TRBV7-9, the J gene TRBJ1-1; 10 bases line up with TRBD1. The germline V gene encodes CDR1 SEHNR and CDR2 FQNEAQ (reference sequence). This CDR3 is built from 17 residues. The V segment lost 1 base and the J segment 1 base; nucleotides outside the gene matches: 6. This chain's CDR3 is CASSLVRQGAWNTEAFF. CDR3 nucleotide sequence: TGTGCCAGCAGCTTAGTAAGACAGGGGGCTTGGAACACTGAAGCTTTCTTT.

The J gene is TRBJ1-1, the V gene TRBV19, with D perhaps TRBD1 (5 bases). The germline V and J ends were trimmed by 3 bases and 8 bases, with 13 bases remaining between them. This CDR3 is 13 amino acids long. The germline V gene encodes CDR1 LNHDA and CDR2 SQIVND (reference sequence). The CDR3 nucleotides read TGTGCCAGTAGTATGGGGCGGACCACCGAAGCTTTCTTT. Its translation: CASSMGRTTEAFF.

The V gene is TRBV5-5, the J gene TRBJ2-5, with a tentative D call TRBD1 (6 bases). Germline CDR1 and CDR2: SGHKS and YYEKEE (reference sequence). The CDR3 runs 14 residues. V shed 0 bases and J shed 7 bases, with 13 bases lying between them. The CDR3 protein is CASSLGQEPGTQYF. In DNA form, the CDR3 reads TGTGCCAGCAGCTTGGGACAGGAACCGGGGACCCAGTACTTC.

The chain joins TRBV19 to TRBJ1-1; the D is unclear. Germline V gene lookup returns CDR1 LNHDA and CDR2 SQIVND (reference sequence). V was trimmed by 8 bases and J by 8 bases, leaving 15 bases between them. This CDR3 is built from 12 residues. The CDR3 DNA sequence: TGTGCCAGTGGAGTGGTGGGCCCGGAAGCTTTCTTT. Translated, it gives CASGVVGPEAFF.

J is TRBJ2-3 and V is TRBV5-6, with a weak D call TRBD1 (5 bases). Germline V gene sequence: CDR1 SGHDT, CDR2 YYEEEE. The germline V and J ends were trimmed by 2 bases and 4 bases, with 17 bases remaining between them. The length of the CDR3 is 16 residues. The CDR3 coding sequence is TGTGCCAGCAGCTTAACTCTTGGGGCACGGGCAGATACGCAGTATTTT. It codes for CASSLTLGARADTQYF.

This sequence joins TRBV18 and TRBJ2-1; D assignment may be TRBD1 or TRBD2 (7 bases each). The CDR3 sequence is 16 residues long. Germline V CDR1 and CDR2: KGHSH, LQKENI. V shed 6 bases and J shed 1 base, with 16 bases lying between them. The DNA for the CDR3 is TGTGCCAGCTCGGGGACTCAGGGGGGGTCCTACAATGAGCAGTTCTTC. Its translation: CASSGTQGGSYNEQFF.